One and the same sample provided the 4 T cell receptor beta chains below, sequenced in a study of blood T cells in healthy people across ages. Then a second PCR, running roughly 7 to 11 cycles, was carried out with a sample-barcoded 5' primer and a J-beta primer mix. One entry per CDR3 protein, called by TCRdb with MiXCR from the 5' RACE reads. Seen here are some 860,000 distinct CDR3 sequences, 56% observed once, and the top ten hold around 24%. Sequencing input: blood. The receptors come from a man aged 35-49 years in good health.

The chain links TRBV12-3 or TRBV12-4 to TRBJ2-7; the D gene is possibly TRBD2 (6 bases). The CDR3 is 15 amino acids. The V gene lost 6 bases and the J gene lost 0 bases, with 15 bases spanning the gap. The CDR3 nucleotides read TGTGCCAGCAGCCCTTACAAGGAGGGCTCCTACGAGCAGTACTTC. The encoded protein is CASSPYKEGSYEQYF.

Only a few counts were recorded for this clonotype. The chain joins TRBV9 to TRBJ1-1; D call uncertain. Germline V lookup: CDR1 SGDLS, CDR2 YYNGEE. The CDR3 runs to 16 residues. The V end lost 4 bases, the J end lost 3 bases, and 19 bases lay between the germline ends. Here the CDR3 DNA reads TGTGCCAGCAGCCCGACGACGAGGGATACGGACACTGAAGCTTTCTTT. Protein product: CASSPTTRDTDTEAFF.

The rearrangement joins TRBV7-9 to TRBJ2-1; TRBD2 aligns across 11 bases. Germline CDR1 reads SEHNR; CDR2 reads FQNEAQ (reference sequence). CDR3 length equals 16 residues. J lost 8 bases, V lost 5 bases, and 11 bases had no gene match. CDR3 region: CASSEYSGRAVHEQFF. The CDR3 DNA reads TGTGCCAGCAGCGAATATAGCGGGAGGGCCGTCCATGAGCAGTTCTTC.

The gene calls are TRBV20-1 and TRBJ2-3; 8 bases agree with TRBD2. From germline, CDR1 is DFQATT and CDR2 SNEGSKA (reference sequence). The CDR3 extends over 16 amino acids. The junction had 9 bases not matched to a gene; V was cut back by 0 bases and J by 4 bases. The CDR3 DNA reads TGCAGTGCTAGAGAAAATTGGCTAGCGGGTTCAGATACGCAGTATTTT. Protein sequence: CSARENWLAGSDTQYF.